This T cell receptor (beta chain) was sequenced in a study of T cell responses to AZD1222 COVID-19 vaccine. V dropped 6 bases and J dropped 1; count of bases not matched to a gene: 7. Germline V gene lookup returns CDR1 SEHNR and CDR2 FQNEAQ (reference sequence). The CDR3 consists of 15 residues. Overall study findings and caveats: Vaccination with two AZD1222 doses was followed by a rise in Spike-specific TCR breadth and depth. Spike was spanned by vaccine-associated CD4 TCRs, with dominance at 160-218 and 743-854. Repertoires were obtained solely post-peak T cell response.

Only in-frame clones appear in the TCRdb table, and some are missing; sequencing was by immunoSEQ multiplex PCR. The sample includes 100,000 to 150,000 clones, about 89% of them seen just once. Turning to this clone: Antigen unknown.

The gene calls are TRBV7-9 and TRBJ2-7; 9 bases align to TRBD2. Sequenced material: peripheral blood, taken on day 0 of AZD1222 vaccination. This TCR came from an adult in good health. CDR3 sequence reads: CASSRREGLSYEQYF. In nucleotides, the CDR3 is TGTGCCAGCAGTCGGCGGGAGGGCCTTTCCTACGAGCAGTACTTC.